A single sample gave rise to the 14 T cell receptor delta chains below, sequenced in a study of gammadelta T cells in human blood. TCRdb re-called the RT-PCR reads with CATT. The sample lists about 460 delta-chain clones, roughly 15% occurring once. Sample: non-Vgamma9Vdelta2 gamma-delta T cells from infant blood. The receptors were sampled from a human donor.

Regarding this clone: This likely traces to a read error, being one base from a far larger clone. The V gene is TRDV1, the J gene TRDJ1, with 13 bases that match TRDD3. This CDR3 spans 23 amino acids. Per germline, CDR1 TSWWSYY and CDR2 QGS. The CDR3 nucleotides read TGTGCTCTTGGGGAACGCTTGGGATCGTCCTTATACTGGGGGATACGCGGGACCGATAAACGCATCTTT. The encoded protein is CALGERLGSSLYWGIRGTDKRIF.

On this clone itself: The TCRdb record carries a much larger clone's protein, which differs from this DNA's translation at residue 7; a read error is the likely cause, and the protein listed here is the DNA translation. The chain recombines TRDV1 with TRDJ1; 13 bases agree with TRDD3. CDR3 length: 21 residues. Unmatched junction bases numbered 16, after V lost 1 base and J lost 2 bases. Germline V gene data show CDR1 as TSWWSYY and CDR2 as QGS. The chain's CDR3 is CALGERCPGTGGYAWTDKLIF. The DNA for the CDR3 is TGTGCTCTTGGGGAACGCTGCCCGGGGACTGGGGGATACGCCTGGACCGATAAACTCATCTTT.

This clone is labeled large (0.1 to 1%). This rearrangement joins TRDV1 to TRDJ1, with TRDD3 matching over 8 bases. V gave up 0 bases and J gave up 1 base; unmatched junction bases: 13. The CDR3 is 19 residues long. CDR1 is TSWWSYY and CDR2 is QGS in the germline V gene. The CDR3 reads CALGELPKWGIFLTDKLIF. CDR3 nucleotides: TGTGCTCTTGGGGAACTTCCTAAGTGGGGGATCTTTCTCACCGATAAACTCATCTTT.

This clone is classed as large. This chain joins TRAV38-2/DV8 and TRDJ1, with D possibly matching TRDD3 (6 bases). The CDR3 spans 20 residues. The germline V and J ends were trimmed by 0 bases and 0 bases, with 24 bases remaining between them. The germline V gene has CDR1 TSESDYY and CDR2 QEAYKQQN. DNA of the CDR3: TGTGCTTATAGGAGCGGGGGTCCTATATTCAGGGGGAGGTACACCGATAAACTCATCTTT. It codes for CAYRSGGPIFRGRYTDKLIF.

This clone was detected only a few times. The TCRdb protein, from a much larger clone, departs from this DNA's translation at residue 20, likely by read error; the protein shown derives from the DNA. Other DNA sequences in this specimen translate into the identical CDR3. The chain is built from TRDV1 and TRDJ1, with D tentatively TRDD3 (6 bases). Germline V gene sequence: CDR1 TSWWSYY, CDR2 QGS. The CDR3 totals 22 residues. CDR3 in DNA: TGTGCTCTTGGGGAAATGGTCCGTTGGGGTGGGGATCGATCTCGGTGCACCGATAAACCCATCTTT. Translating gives CALGEMVRWGGDRSRCTDKPIF.

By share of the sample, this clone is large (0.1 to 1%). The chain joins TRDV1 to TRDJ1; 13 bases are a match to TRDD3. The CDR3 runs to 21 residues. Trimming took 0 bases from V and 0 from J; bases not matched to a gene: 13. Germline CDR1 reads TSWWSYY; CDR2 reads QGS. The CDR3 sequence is CALGELGLETGGYEYTDKLIF. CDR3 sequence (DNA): TGTGCTCTTGGGGAACTAGGTCTGGAGACTGGGGGATACGAGTACACCGATAAACTCATCTTT.

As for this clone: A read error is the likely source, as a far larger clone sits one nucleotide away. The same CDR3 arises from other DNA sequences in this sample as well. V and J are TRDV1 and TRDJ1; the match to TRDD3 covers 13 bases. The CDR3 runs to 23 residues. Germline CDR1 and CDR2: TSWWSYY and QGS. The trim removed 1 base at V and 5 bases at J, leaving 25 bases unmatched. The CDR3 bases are TGTGCTCTTGGGGAACGCTTGGGATCGTCCTTATACTGGGGGATACGCGGGACTGATAAACTCATCTTT. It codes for CALGERLGSSLYWGIRGTDKLIF.

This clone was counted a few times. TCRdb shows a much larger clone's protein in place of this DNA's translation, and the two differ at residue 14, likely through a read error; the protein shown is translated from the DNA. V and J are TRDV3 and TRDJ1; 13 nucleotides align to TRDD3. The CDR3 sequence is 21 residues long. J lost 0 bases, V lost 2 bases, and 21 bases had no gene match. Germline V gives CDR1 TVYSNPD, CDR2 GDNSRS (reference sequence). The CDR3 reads CAFSRRAVLGDTRLYTDKLIF. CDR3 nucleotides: TGTGCCTTTTCCAGGCGTGCTGTACTGGGGGATACGCGATTGTACACCGATAAACTCATCTTT.

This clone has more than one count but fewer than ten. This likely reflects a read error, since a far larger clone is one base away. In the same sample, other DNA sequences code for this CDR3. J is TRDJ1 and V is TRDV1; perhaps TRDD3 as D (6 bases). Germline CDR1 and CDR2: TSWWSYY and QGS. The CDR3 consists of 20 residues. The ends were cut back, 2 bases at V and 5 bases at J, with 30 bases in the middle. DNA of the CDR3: TGTGCTCTTGGGGAAACGATCTCTGGGCATGGATACCTCCCTACTGATAAACTCATCTTT. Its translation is CALGETISGHGYLPTDKLIF.

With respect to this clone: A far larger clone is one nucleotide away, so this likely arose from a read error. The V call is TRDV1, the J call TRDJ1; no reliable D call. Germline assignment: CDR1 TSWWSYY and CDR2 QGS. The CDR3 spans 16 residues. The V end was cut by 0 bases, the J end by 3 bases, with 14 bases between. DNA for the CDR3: TGTGCTCTTGGGGAACTCCCATACCGCCGTTCCGATAAACTCATCTTT. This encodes CALGELPYRRSDKLIF.

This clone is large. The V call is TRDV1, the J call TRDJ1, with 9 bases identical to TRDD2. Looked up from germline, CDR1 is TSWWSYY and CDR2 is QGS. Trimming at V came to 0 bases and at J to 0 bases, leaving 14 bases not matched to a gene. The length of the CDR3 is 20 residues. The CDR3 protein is CALGELECPSYSEYTDKLIF. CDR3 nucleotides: TGTGCTCTTGGGGAACTAGAGTGTCCTTCCTACTCTGAATACACCGATAAACTCATCTTT.

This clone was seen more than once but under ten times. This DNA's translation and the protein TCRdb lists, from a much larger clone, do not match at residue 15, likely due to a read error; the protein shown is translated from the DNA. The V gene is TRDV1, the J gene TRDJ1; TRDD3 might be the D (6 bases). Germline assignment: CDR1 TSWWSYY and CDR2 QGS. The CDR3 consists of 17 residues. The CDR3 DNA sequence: TGTGCTCTTGGGGAACACGGACCTACGCTGGGGACCGATAAACGCATCTTT. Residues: CALGEHGPTLGTDKRIF.

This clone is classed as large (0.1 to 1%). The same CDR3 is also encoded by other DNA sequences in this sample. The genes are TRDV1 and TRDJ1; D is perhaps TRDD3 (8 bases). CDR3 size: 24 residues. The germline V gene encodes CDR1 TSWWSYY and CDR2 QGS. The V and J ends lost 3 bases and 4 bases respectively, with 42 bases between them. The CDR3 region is CALGDPTFLPVFRTGGQEGDKLIF. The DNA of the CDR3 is TGTGCTCTTGGGGACCCCACATTCCTACCTGTTTTCCGTACTGGGGGTCAAGAGGGCGATAAACTCATCTTT.

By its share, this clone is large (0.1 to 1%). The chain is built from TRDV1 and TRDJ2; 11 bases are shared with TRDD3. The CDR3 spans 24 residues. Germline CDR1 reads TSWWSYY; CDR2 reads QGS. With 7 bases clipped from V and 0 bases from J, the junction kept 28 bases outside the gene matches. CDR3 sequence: CALVFSPLKRPLLGDTALTAQLFF. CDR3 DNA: TGTGCTCTTGTGTTCTCGCCCCTTAAGAGACCCCTCCTGGGGGATACAGCTTTGACAGCACAACTCTTCTTT.